Listed below are T cell receptor beta chains from one sample, sequenced in a study of OX40 agonist ivuxolimab in advanced cancers. Generated by immunoSEQ multiplex PCR, the TCRdb table keeps only in-frame clones and is missing some. The sample lists 60,000 to 95,000 clones, more than 75% seen once, with about 0.4% in the top ten. Sequencing was performed on CD4+ or CD8+ T cells sorted from blood, taken in a trial of the OX40 agonist ivuxolimab. The receptors shown here come from an adult with an advanced solid tumor such as melanoma, head and neck, liver or kidney cancer. CDR3s include the opening cysteine and the closing phenylalanine or tryptophan.

length: 13; V: TRBV5-5; J: TRBJ1-5; CDR3: CASSWTGDQPQHF
length: 12; V: TRBV19; J: TRBJ2-1; CDR3: CASSIGLYEQFF
length: 15; V: TRBV5-1; J: TRBJ2-3; CDR3: CASSLGQGPTDTQYF
length: 16; V: TRBV6-5; J: TRBJ1-1; CDR3: CASSYSIVQGNTEAFF
length: 13; V: TRBV7-2; J: TRBJ1-3; CDR3: CASSSPVQNTIYF
length: 14; V: TRBV6-6; J: TRBJ1-6; CDR3: CASSPGQTGVPLHF
length: 17; V: TRBV7-2; J: TRBJ2-7; CDR3: CASSLVFSPSETYEQYF
length: 16; V: TRBV27; J: TRBJ2-1; CDR3: CASSLNRLANYNEQFF
length: 17; V: TRBV19; J: TRBJ2-3; CDR3: CASSIFPLGGVTDTQYF
length: 12; V: TRBV10-1; J: TRBJ2-1; CDR3: CVRVLSYNEQFF
length: 14; V: TRBV10-3; J: TRBJ1-4; CDR3: CAIRQDRANEKLFF
length: 14; V: TRBV7-2; J: TRBJ1-1; CDR3: CASSLGTGGSEAFF
length: 15; V: TRBV9; J: TRBJ2-7; CDR3: CASSVGQSSNYEQYF
length: 11; V: TRBV20-1; J: TRBJ1-4; CDR3: CSAGKYEKLFF
length: 13; V: TRBV19; J: TRBJ2-5; CDR3: CASSIRGEETQYF
length: 16; V: TRBV11-2; J: TRBJ1-4; CDR3: CASSLERIATNEKLFF
length: 16; V: TRBV19; J: TRBJ2-2; CDR3: CASSTPRDLNTGELFF
length: 14; V: TRBV27; J: TRBJ2-1; CDR3: CASSLRWTGVGQFF
length: 14; V: TRBV28; J: TRBJ1-5; CDR3: CASSLGTGDQPQHF
length: 14; V: TRBV28; J: TRBJ1-4; CDR3: CASRPMYVGEKLFF
length: 16; V: TRBV7-2; J: TRBJ2-2; CDR3: CASSLAAGGRTGELFF
length: 16; V: TRBV19; J: TRBJ1-1; CDR3: CASSSLGAKYGTEAFF
length: 14; V: TRBV25-1; J: TRBJ2-2; CDR3: CASSGYRDAGELFF
length: 14; V: TRBV9; J: TRBJ2-3; CDR3: CASSVEGSADTQYF
length: 17; V: TRBV28; J: TRBJ1-4; CDR3: CASSSTGTLRANEKLFF
length: 14; V: TRBV6-5; J: TRBJ1-2; CDR3: CASFDVYSMGGYTF
length: 14; V: TRBV7-8; J: TRBJ1-5; CDR3: CASSLGDRDQPQHF
length: 16; V: TRBV9; J: TRBJ2-5; CDR3: CASSLGLAGGQETQYF
length: 14; V: TRBV18; J: TRBJ2-5; CDR3: CASSPPSRRETQYF
length: 13; V: TRBV5-1; J: TRBJ2-5; CDR3: CASSDGPAETQYF
length: 14; V: TRBV7-8; J: TRBJ1-2; CDR3: CASSLGGGTYGYTF
length: 14; V: TRBV6-1; J: TRBJ2-6; CDR3: CASGGFSGANVLTF
length: 13; V: TRBV7-3; J: TRBJ2-5; CDR3: CASSLTEQETQYF
length: 15; V: TRBV5-1; J: TRBJ2-2; CDR3: CASNRGQVDTGELFF
length: 13; V: TRBV5-1; J: TRBJ1-5; CDR3: CASSNDPNQPQHF
length: 12; V: TRBV5-4; J: TRBJ2-3; CDR3: CASSFDTDTQYF
length: 14; V: TRBV18; J: TRBJ2-7; CDR3: CASSPGSEGYEQYF
length: 13; V: TRBV6-6; J: TRBJ2-3; CDR3: CASSSGTESTQYF
length: 15; V: TRBV6-4; J: TRBJ1-2; CDR3: CASSDTAAGNYGYTF
length: 15; V: TRBV18; J: TRBJ1-4; CDR3: CASSPFSGGEEKLFF
length: 15; V: TRBV5-1; J: TRBJ2-7; CDR3: CASSPRGSKDYEQYF
length: 12; V: TRBV10-3; J: TRBJ2-3; CDR3: CAILASTDTQYF
length: 14; V: TRBV5-1; J: TRBJ1-1; CDR3: CASSLDGMNTEAFF
length: 13; V: TRBV27; J: TRBJ2-5; CDR3: CASSFRGAETQYF
length: 17; V: TRBV5-1; J: TRBJ2-3; CDR3: CASSSGTSGFFTDTQYF
length: 15; V: TRBV27; J: TRBJ2-7; CDR3: CASSLGLAASYEQYF
length: 14; V: TRBV19; J: TRBJ2-5; CDR3: CASSMWDTQETQYF
length: 15; V: TRBV28; J: TRBJ1-2; CDR3: CASRAPGGGSYGYTF
length: 16; V: TRBV30; J: TRBJ2-1; CDR3: CAWSPGQLSSYNEQFF
length: 17; V: TRBV9; J: TRBJ2-7; CDR3: CASSGGWGQDLNYEQYF
length: 14; V: TRBV7-3; J: TRBJ2-7; CDR3: CASSQAGGIREQYF
length: 14; V: TRBV7-2; J: TRBJ2-5; CDR3: CASSFMVAQETQYF
length: 12; V: TRBV6-1; J: TRBJ2-1; CDR3: CASDMDIGEQFF
length: 13; V: TRBV5-1; J: TRBJ2-7; CDR3: CASSLRVDNEQYF
length: 15; V: TRBV4-1; J: TRBJ2-7; CDR3: CASSHPDRASYEQYF
length: 13; V: TRBV28; J: TRBJ1-2; CDR3: CASSLRQGFGYTF
length: 15; V: TRBV7-9; J: TRBJ1-1; CDR3: CASSFSATGNTEAFF
length: 16; V: TRBV9; J: TRBJ2-5; CDR3: CASSLTKQGAGETQYF
length: 14; V: TRBV5-1; J: TRBJ2-7; CDR3: CASSLGQGSFEQYF